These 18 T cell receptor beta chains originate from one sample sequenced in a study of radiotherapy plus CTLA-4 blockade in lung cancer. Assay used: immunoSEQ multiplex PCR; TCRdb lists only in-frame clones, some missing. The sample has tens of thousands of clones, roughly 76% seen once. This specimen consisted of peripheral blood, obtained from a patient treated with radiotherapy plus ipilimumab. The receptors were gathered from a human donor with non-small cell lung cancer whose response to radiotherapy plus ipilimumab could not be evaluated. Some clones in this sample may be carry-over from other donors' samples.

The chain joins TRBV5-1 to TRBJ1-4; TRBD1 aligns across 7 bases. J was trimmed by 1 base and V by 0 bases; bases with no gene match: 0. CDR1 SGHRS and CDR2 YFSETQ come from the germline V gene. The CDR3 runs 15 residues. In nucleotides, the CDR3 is TGCGCCAGCAGCTTGGACAGGGGAACTAATGAAAAACTGTTTTTT. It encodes CASSLDRGTNEKLFF.

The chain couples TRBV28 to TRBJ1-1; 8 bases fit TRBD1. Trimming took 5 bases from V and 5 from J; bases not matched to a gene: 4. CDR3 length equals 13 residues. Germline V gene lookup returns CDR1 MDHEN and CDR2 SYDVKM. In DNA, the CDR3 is TGTGCCAGCAGTCCGACAGGGGTGACTGAAGCTTTCTTT. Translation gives CASSPTGVTEAFF. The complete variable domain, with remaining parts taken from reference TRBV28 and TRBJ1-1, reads DVKVTQSSRYLVKRTGEKVFLECVQDMDHENMFWYRQDPGLGLRLIYFSYDVKMKEKGDIPEGYSVSREKKERFSLILESASTNQTSMYLCASSPTGVTEAFFGQGTRLTVV.

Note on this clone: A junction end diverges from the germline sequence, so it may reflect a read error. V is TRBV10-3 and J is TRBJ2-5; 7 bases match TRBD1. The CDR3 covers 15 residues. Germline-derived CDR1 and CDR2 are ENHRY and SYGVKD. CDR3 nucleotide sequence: TGTGCCATCAGTGAGTCCCCCGGACAGGAGAGGTTAAGGGACTTC. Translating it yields CAISESPGQERLRDF.

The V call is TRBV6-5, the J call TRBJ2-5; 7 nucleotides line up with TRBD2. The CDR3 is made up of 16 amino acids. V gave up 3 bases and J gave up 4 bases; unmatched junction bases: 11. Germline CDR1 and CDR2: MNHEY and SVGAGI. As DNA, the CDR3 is TGTGCCAGCAGTTATTACGGGACTATTGGGAGAGAGACCCAGTACTTC. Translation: CASSYYGTIGRETQYF.

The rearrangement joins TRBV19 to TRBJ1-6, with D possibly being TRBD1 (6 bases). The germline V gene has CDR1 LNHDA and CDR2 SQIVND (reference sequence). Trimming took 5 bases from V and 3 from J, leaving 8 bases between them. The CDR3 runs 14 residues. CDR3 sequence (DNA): TGTGCCAGTAGTCAGGGGAACTATAATTCACCCCTCCACTTT. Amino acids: CASSQGNYNSPLHF. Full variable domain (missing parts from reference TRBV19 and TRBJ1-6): DGGITQSPKYLFRKEGQNVTLSCEQNLNHDAMYWYRQDPGQGLRLIYYSQIVNDFQKGDIAEGYSVSREKKESFPLTVTSAQKNPTAFYLCASSQGNYNSPLHFGNGTRLTVT.

For the CDR3, the DNA is TGTGCCAGCAGTTTCGGGGGGGGACGGACCTTCAATCAGCCCCAGCATTTT. Translation: CASSFGGGRTFNQPQHF. This chain links TRBV28 with TRBJ1-5; tentatively, D is TRBD1 (5 bases). Looked up from germline, CDR1 is MDHEN and CDR2 is SYDVKM. The CDR3 extends over 17 amino acids. Trimming removed 3 bases at V and 3 bases at J, with 18 bases between.

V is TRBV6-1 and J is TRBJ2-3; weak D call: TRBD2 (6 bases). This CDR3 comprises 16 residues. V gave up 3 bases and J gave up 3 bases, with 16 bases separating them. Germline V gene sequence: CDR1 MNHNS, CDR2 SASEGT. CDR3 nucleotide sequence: TGTGCCAGCAGTGACGAACGGGAGACTGGTACAGATACGCAGTATTTT. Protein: CASSDERETGTDTQYF.

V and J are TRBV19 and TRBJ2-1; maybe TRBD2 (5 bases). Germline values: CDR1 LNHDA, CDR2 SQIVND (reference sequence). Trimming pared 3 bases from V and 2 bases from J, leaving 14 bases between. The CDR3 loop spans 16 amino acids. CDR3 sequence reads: CASSMTRVPTYNEQFF. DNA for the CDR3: TGTGCCAGTAGTATGACGAGGGTTCCGACCTACAATGAGCAGTTCTTC.

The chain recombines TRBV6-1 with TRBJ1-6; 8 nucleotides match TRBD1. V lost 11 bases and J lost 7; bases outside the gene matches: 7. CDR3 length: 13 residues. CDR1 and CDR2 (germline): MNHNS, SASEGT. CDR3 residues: CAGQGSENSPLHF. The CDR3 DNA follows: TGTGCCGGACAGGGATCGGAGAATTCACCCCTCCACTTT.

CDR3 in DNA: TGTGCCAGCAGGGGGGCTGGAGATACGCAGTATTTT. This gives the protein CASRGAGDTQYF. The chain uses TRBV27 and TRBJ2-3; maybe TRBD1 (6 bases). The CDR3 spans 12 residues. Germline CDR1 is MNHEY and CDR2 is SMNVEV (reference sequence). The V and J ends lost 6 bases and 5 bases respectively, with 9 bases between them.

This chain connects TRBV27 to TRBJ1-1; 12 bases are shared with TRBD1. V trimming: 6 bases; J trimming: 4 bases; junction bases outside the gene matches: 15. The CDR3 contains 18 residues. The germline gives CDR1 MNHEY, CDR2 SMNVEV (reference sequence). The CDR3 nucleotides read TGTGCCAGCAGAGGGGACTTGGGACAGGGGGCGAGGAGCACTGAAGCTTTCTTT. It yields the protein CASRGDLGQGARSTEAFF.

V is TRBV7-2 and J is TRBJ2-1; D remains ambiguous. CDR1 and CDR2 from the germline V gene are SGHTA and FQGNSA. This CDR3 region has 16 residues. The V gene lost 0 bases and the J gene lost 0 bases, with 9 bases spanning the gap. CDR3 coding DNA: TGTGCCAGCAGCTTAGCTCACTCTCCCTCCTACAATGAGCAGTTCTTC. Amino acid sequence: CASSLAHSPSYNEQFF.

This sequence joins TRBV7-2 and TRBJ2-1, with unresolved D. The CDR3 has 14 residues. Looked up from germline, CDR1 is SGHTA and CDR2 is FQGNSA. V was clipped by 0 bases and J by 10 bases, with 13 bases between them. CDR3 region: CASSLAATAQEQFF. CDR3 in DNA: TGTGCCAGCAGCTTAGCAGCGACCGCCCAGGAGCAGTTCTTC.

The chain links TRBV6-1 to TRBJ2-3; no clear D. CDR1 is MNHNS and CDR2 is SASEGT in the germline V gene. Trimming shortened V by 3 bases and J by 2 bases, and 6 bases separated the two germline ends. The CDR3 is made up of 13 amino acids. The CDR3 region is CASSDIPTDTQYF. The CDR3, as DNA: TGTGCCAGCAGTGACATTCCCACAGATACGCAGTATTTT.

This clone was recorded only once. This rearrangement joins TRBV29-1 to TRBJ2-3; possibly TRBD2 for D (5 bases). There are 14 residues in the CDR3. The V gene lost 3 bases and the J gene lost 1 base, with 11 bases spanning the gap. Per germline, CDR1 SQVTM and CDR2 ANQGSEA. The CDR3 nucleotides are TGCAGCGTTGACCTAAACGGGGGCACAGATACGCAGTATTTT. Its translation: CSVDLNGGTDTQYF.

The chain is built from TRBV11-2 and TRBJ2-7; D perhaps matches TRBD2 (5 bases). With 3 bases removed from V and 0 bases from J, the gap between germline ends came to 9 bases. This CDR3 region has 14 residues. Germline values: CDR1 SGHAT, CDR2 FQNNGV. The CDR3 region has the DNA TGTGCCAGCAGCTTTGGACTGCACTCCTACGAGCAGTACTTC. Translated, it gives CASSFGLHSYEQYF.

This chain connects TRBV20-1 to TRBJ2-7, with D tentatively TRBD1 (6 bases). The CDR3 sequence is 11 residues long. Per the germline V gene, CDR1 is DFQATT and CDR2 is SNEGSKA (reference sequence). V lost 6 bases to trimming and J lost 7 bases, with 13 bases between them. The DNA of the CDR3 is TGCAGTGCCCCCCAGGGGTGGGAGCAGTACTTC. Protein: CSAPQGWEQYF.

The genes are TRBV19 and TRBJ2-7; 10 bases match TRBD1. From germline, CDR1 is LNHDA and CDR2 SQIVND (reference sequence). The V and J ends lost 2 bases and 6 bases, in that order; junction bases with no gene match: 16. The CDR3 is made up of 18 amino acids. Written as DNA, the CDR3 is TGTGCCAGTAGTATAATAAAAGGACAGGGGGGGGCCCGTTGCGAGCAGTACTTC. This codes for CASSIIKGQGGARCEQYF. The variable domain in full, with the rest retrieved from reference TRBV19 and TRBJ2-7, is DGGITQSPKYLFRKEGQNVTLSCEQNLNHDAMYWYRQDPGQGLRLIYYSQIVNDFQKGDIAEGYSVSREKKESFPLTVTSAQKNPTAFYLCASSIIKGQGGARCEQYFGPGTRLTVT.